A few counts support the clone carrying this T cell receptor (beta chain). Its antigen remains unknown. The data were taken from a study of blood T cells in healthy people across ages. Study-wide findings and caveats: Possibly, changes in expanded clonotypes were confounded because donor CMV status was unknown. Age brought a roughly linear fall in TCR beta diversity measured per million T cells.

The donors, healthy Caucasians from Russia, were aged 6 to 90. V lost 5 bases to trimming and J lost 2 bases, with 14 bases between them. The CDR3 sequence is 15 residues long. CDR1 SGHTA and CDR2 FQGTGA come from the germline V gene. A second PCR of 7 to 11 cycles used a sample-barcoded 5' primer and a J-beta primer mix. TCRdb independently ran MiXCR on the 5' RACE reads; one entry per CDR3 protein. The table lists fewer than 2,000,000 distinct CDR3 sequences, around 35% of them singletons. The clonotype comes from a woman aged 30 to 39 in good health. The rearrangement links TRBV7-3 to TRBJ2-3; TRBD1 or TRBD2 may be the D gene (5 bases each). The sample was blood. The CDR3 region has the DNA TGTGCCAGCAGCGGAGCTGGGACGAACACAGATACGCAGTATTTT. It is translated as CASSGAGTNTDTQYF. The variable domain in full, completed from reference TRBV7-3 and TRBJ2-3, reads GAGVSQTPSNKVTEKGKYVELRCDPISGHTALYWYRQSLGQGPEFLIYFQGTGAADDSGLPNDRFFAVRPEGSVSTLKIQRTERGDSAVYLCASSGAGTNTDTQYFGPGTRLTVL.